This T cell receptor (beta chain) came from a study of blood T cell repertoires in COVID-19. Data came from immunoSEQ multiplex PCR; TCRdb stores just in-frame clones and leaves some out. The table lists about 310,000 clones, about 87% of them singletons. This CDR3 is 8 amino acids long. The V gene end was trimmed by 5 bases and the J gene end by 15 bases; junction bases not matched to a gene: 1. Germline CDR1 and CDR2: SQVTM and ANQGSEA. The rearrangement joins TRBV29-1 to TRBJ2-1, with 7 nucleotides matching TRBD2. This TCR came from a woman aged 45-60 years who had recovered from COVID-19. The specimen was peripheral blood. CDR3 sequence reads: CSVTGGFF. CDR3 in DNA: TGCAGCGTTACGGGGGGGTTCTTC.